The 30 T cell receptor beta chains reported below all come from one sample, sequenced in a study of PD-1 blockade in classical Hodgkin lymphoma. Each and every patient relapsed after autologous stem cell transplantation, and patients got differing brentuximab vedotin exposure. Sequencing used immunoSEQ multiplex PCR; TCRdb keeps in-frame clones, though not all of them. The table shows about 10,000 clones, with about 68% occurring only once. Sequencing was performed on peripheral blood mononuclear cells (PBMCs), taken at baseline. The receptors come from a human donor with classical Hodgkin lymphoma.

V and J are TRBV10-3 and TRBJ2-3; the D is unclear. The CDR3 spans 14 residues. Deletions cut 2 bases from V and 1 base from J, with 7 bases between. CDR1 is ENHRY, CDR2 SYGVKD, per germline. The CDR3 nucleotides are TGTGCCATCAGTGAGAGCCGGGGCACAGATACGCAGTATTTT. It encodes CAISESRGTDTQYF.

The chain employs TRBV5-6 and TRBJ1-6; no clear D gene. Germline CDR1 reads SGHDT; CDR2 reads YYEEEE. CDR3 size: 15 residues. V lost 0 bases and J lost 10, with 14 bases in between. CDR3 sequence: CASSLEGYHESPLHF. The CDR3 coding sequence is TGTGCCAGCAGCTTGGAGGGATACCATGAGTCACCCCTCCACTTT.

Notes on this clone: Other DNA sequences in this sample translate to the same CDR3. This rearrangement joins TRBV9 to TRBJ1-1, with D perhaps TRBD1 (5 bases). Germline-derived CDR1 and CDR2 are SGDLS and YYNGEE. The CDR3 loop spans 13 amino acids. V gave up 6 bases and J gave up 7 bases, with 16 bases separating them. CDR3 in amino acids: CASKDPGWGEAFF. The DNA of the CDR3 is TGTGCCAGCAAAGATCCAGGGTGGGGTGAAGCTTTCTTT.

This clone was recorded a few times. This chain uses TRBV15 with TRBJ2-7, with 8 bases that match TRBD2. The junction had 3 bases not matched to a gene; V was cut back by 8 bases and J by 3 bases. Germline V gene data show CDR1 as LNHNV and CDR2 as YYDKDF (reference sequence). The CDR3 has 12 residues. Here the CDR3 DNA reads TGTGCCACCTCAGCGGGGGACTACGAGCAGTACGTC. It specifies CATSAGDYEQYV.

The chain employs TRBV12-5 and TRBJ2-1; tentatively, D is TRBD2 (5 bases). From germline, CDR1 is LGHNT and CDR2 FRNRAP. This CDR3 spans 17 amino acids. Trimming removed 5 bases at V and 5 bases at J, with 22 bases between. The CDR3 DNA reads as TGTGCTAGTGGTCTAACCCTCGGACGGGAATCTAACAATGAGCAGTTCTTC. Its translation: CASGLTLGRESNNEQFF.

This clone was observed once. V gene TRBV4-1 combines with J gene TRBJ1-5; maybe TRBD1 (6 bases). Germline V CDR1 and CDR2: MGHRA, YSYEKL. V gave up 3 bases and J gave up 5 bases, with 14 bases separating them. The CDR3 has 15 residues. This CDR3 is CASSQVAGEYQPQHF. CDR3 DNA sequence: TGCGCCAGCAGCCAGGTGGCAGGGGAGTATCAGCCCCAGCATTTT.

The chain couples TRBV5-4 to TRBJ1-2; maybe TRBD1 (5 bases). The CDR3 runs 13 residues. CDR1 SGHNT and CDR2 YYREEE come from the germline V gene (reference sequence). V lost 4 bases and J lost 6, with 13 bases in between. The CDR3: CASSPPGVNGYTF. CDR3 in DNA: TGTGCCAGCAGCCCCCCGGGGGTGAATGGCTACACCTTC.

Details on this clone: At the DNA level, this CDR3 is encoded by other sequences in the same sample as well. V is TRBV7-9 and J is TRBJ2-7; 8 bases align to TRBD1. The CDR3 runs 14 residues. Germline values: CDR1 SEHNR, CDR2 FQNEAQ (reference sequence). Trimming at V came to 5 bases and at J to 2 bases, leaving 5 bases not matched to a gene. This CDR3 is CASSLTGVTYEQYV. CDR3 sequence (DNA): TGTGCCAGCAGCCTGACAGGGGTTACCTACGAGCAGTACGTC.

The chain has TRBV28 and TRBJ2-7; TRBD1 matches 7 bases. The length of the CDR3 is 15 residues. V lost 1 base and J lost 3; bases outside the gene matches: 6. Germline loops: CDR1 MDHEN, CDR2 SYDVKM. The CDR3 DNA reads TGTGCCAGCAGTTTATCCGCGACAGGGAGCTACGAGCAGTACTTC. Translation gives CASSLSATGSYEQYF.

The V call is TRBV10-3, the J call TRBJ1-2; unclear D gene. Trimming took 2 bases from V and 6 from J, leaving 19 bases between them. There are 16 residues in the CDR3. CDR1 ENHRY and CDR2 SYGVKD come from the germline V gene. The CDR3 region has the DNA TGTGCCATCAGTGAGGAAGGAGGCCTTGTACCAAATGGCTACACCTTC. The encoded protein is CAISEEGGLVPNGYTF.

The rearrangement uses TRBV5-1 and TRBJ1-3, with D perhaps TRBD1 (5 bases). Germline V gives CDR1 SGHRS, CDR2 YFSETQ. The CDR3 covers 14 residues. Trimming pared 4 bases from V and 3 bases from J, leaving 11 bases between. CDR3 residues: CASSPGGDGNTIYF. CDR3 nucleotide sequence: TGCGCCAGCAGCCCGGGAGGGGATGGAAACACCATATATTTT. The whole variable domain, remainder taken from reference TRBV5-1 and TRBJ1-3, is KAGVTQTPRYLIKTRGQQVTLSCSPISGHRSVSWYQQTPGQGLQFLFEYFSETQRNKGNFPGRFSGRQFSNSRSEMNVSTLELGDSALYLCASSPGGDGNTIYFGEGSWLTVV.

The chain links TRBV4-3 to TRBJ1-1; the match to TRBD1 covers 11 bases. Germline CDR1 and CDR2: LGHNA and YSLEER. This CDR3 spans 16 amino acids. V lost 4 bases, J lost 5 bases, and 9 bases stayed unmatched. CDR3 protein: CASSLNSGTGGTEAFF. The CDR3 DNA is TGCGCCAGCAGCCTTAACAGTGGGACAGGGGGGACTGAAGCTTTCTTT.

Only a few counts were recorded for this clone. Distinct nucleotide sequences in the sample also encode this CDR3. The chain links TRBV28 to TRBJ2-5, with D tentatively TRBD2 (7 bases). CDR3 size: 15 residues. Germline V gene lookup returns CDR1 MDHEN and CDR2 SYDVKM. Trimming pared 4 bases from V and 5 bases from J, leaving 17 bases between. This CDR3 is CASSSPWGGSETQYF. CDR3 nucleotide sequence: TGTGCCAGCAGTTCACCATGGGGGGGCTCGGAGACCCAGTACTTC.

The chain employs TRBV19 and TRBJ1-1, with 9 bases fitting TRBD1. Germline CDR1 reads LNHDA; CDR2 reads SQIVND (reference sequence). The J segment lost 11 bases and the V segment lost 5 bases, leaving 6 bases of the junction unmatched. The CDR3 is made up of 12 amino acids. The CDR3 DNA follows: TGTGCCAGTAGTGGGTACAGGGGGCTGGCTTTCTTT. It codes for CASSGYRGLAFF.

The chain employs TRBV5-1 and TRBJ1-6; D unresolved. Germline V gene lookup returns CDR1 SGHRS and CDR2 YFSETQ. CDR3 size: 12 residues. V lost 4 bases and J 9 bases, leaving 8 bases between the germline ends. The CDR3 reads CASSEDLSPLHF. CDR3 nucleotide sequence: TGCGCCAGCAGCGAGGACCTTTCACCCCTCCACTTT.

V is TRBV15 and J is TRBJ1-5; D may be TRBD1 (5 bases). V lost 5 bases and J 0 bases, leaving 11 bases between the germline ends. CDR3 length: 15 amino acids. Looked up from germline, CDR1 is LNHNV and CDR2 is YYDKDF (reference sequence). The CDR3 coding sequence is TGTGCCACCAGCGGGGGTGGCAGTAGCAATCAGCCCCAGCATTTT. Protein product: CATSGGGSSNQPQHF.

This rearrangement joins TRBV5-1 to TRBJ1-1; unclear D gene. Germline V gene lookup returns CDR1 SGHRS and CDR2 YFSETQ. V lost 0 bases, J lost 0 bases, and 12 bases lay in between. The CDR3 runs 16 residues. The CDR3 DNA follows: TGCGCCAGCAGCTTGGAGTTATTTCCTGTGAACACTGAAGCTTTCTTT. Its translation: CASSLELFPVNTEAFF.

The chain is built from TRBV2 and TRBJ2-7; a weak D match, TRBD2 (7 bases). Per germline, CDR1 SNHLY and CDR2 FYNNEI. The CDR3 contains 12 residues. Between the trimmed V and J ends, which lost 7 bases and 4 bases, there was a span of 11 bases. Here the CDR3 DNA reads TGTGCCAGCACTGGGGGGGCATACGAGCAGTACGTC. Translating it yields CASTGGAYEQYV.

This clone occurred a few times. This chain links TRBV7-9 with TRBJ2-2; D gene uncertain. Germline CDR1 and CDR2: SEHNR and FQNEAQ (reference sequence). The CDR3 has 15 residues. V shed 2 bases and J shed 0 bases, with 7 bases lying between them. This chain's CDR3 is CASSLWAANTGELFF. The DNA for the CDR3 is TGTGCCAGCAGCTTATGGGCAGCGAACACCGGGGAGCTGTTTTTT. The full variable domain, rest sourced from reference TRBV7-9 and TRBJ2-2, is DTGVSQNPRHKITKRGQNVTFRCDPISEHNRLYWYRQTLGQGPEFLTYFQNEAQLEKSRLLSDRFSAERPKGSFSTLEIQRTEQGDSAMYLCASSLWAANTGELFFGEGSRLTVL.

This chain joins TRBV25-1 and TRBJ1-4; maybe TRBD1 (5 bases). V lost 3 bases to trimming and J lost 2 bases, with 13 bases between them. The CDR3 is 16 residues long. Germline V gene data show CDR1 as MGHDK and CDR2 as SYGVNS. The CDR3 DNA sequence: TGTGCCAGCAGTGACCTACGGGACCATACTAATGAAAAACTGTTTTTT. Protein sequence: CASSDLRDHTNEKLFF.

The CDR3 spells CASSSSVQANEKLFF. The CDR3 nucleotides read TGTGCCAGCAGCTCTAGTGTACAGGCTAATGAAAAACTGTTTTTT. J is TRBJ1-4 and V is TRBV7-6, with D possibly TRBD1 on 5 matching bases. Germline V CDR1 and CDR2: SGHVS, FNYEAQ. The CDR3 length is 15 residues. Trimming removed 4 bases from V and 3 bases from J, with 12 bases in between.

This clone was recorded a few times. The V call is TRBV28, the J call TRBJ2-7; D is uncertain. The ends were cut back, 5 bases at V and 1 base at J, with 27 bases in the middle. The CDR3 has 19 amino acids. Germline V CDR1 and CDR2: MDHEN, SYDVKM. CDR3 nucleotides: TGTGCCAGCAGTAGGGTGCCAGCAGTTTATATTGTGGCTTCCTACGAGCAGTACTTC. Amino acid sequence: CASSRVPAVYIVASYEQYF.

The rearrangement joins TRBV28 to TRBJ1-1; D unclear. Germline values: CDR1 MDHEN, CDR2 SYDVKM. The CDR3 is made up of 12 amino acids. The V end was cut by 4 bases, the J end by 1 base, with 4 bases between. The DNA for the CDR3 is TGTGCCAGCAGTTCCGGGAACACTGAAGCTTTCTTT. Translation gives CASSSGNTEAFF.

CDR3 region: CASSDPSALPPYEQYV. In nucleotides, the CDR3 is TGCGCCAGCAGTGACCCCAGCGCTTTACCCCCTTACGAGCAGTACGTC. J is TRBJ2-7 and V is TRBV10-2; D unresolved. The CDR3 sequence is 16 residues long. V lost 3 bases to trimming and J lost 4 bases, with 19 bases between them. Germline V CDR1 and CDR2: WSHSY, SAAADI.

This rearrangement joins TRBV9 to TRBJ2-5, with D possibly matching TRBD1 (5 bases). Germline V gene sequence: CDR1 SGDLS, CDR2 YYNGEE. Deletions cut 5 bases from V and 4 bases from J, with 12 bases between. The CDR3 runs 13 residues. This chain's CDR3 is CASSAGLRETQYF. For the CDR3, the DNA is TGTGCCAGCAGTGCAGGGTTGAGAGAGACCCAGTACTTC.

The chain couples TRBV27 to TRBJ1-4; the D is unclear. CDR1 is MNHEY and CDR2 is SMNVEV in the germline V gene (reference sequence). The CDR3 consists of 16 residues. The V end was cut by 8 bases, the J end by 0 bases, with 16 bases between. For the CDR3, the DNA is TGTGCCAGCCTTTCAACATCGACTGCAACTAATGAAAAACTGTTTTTT. Translated, it gives CASLSTSTATNEKLFF.

This chain uses TRBV28 with TRBJ2-7; TRBD1 is a possible D gene (6 bases). This CDR3 has 13 amino acids. The V end was cut by 7 bases, the J end by 3 bases, with 13 bases between. Germline V gene sequence: CDR1 MDHEN, CDR2 SYDVKM. The DNA of the CDR3 is TGTGCCAGCAAAGGGGGTAAATTCTACGAGCAGTACTTC. Protein sequence: CASKGGKFYEQYF.

This clone was detected once. The chain combines TRBV7-6 with TRBJ1-6; no clear D. V lost 6 bases to trimming and J lost 7 bases, with 13 bases between them. CDR3 length: 14 residues. Germline loops: CDR1 SGHVS, CDR2 FNYEAQ. DNA for the CDR3: TGTGCCAGCAGGCCTAGACAAGACAATTCACCCCTCCACTTT. Translated: CASRPRQDNSPLHF.

The CDR3 reads CASSETQASTDTQYF. The CDR3 DNA reads TGCGCCAGCAGTGAAACACAAGCTAGCACAGATACGCAGTATTTT. The chain couples TRBV10-2 to TRBJ2-3, with D hard to call. The CDR3 has 15 residues. Trimming took off 3 bases at V and 0 bases at J, with 10 bases between the two ends. Germline V gene sequence: CDR1 WSHSY, CDR2 SAAADI.

This chain connects TRBV9 to TRBJ1-3, with 7 bases that match TRBD1. The V gene end was trimmed by 0 bases and the J gene end by 4 bases; junction bases not matched to a gene: 4. The germline V gene encodes CDR1 SGDLS and CDR2 YYNGEE. The CDR3 totals 15 residues. CDR3 residues: CASSVATGQGNTIYF. The CDR3 DNA reads as TGTGCCAGCAGCGTAGCTACGGGACAGGGAAACACCATATATTTT.